A single sample gave rise to the 15 T cell receptor beta chains below, sequenced in a study of shared clonotypes between healthy human individuals (dated by TCRdb to about 2020). To prepare the library, the immunoSEQ multiplex PCR assay was applied. In TCRdb, the immuneACCESS table is reduced to in-frame sequences with V and J assigned. These tables do not hold every clone; where another copy was compared, an unresolved V gene accounts for under half, and the others remain unexplained. Present in this sample are 1,500,000 or so clones, around 97% of which were seen just once. Jointly, the top ten make up roughly 1.2% of the sample. Input material: naive CD4+ T cells sorted from blood. What the cell subset or site label conveys for this sample: CD45RA+ positively selected. Receptors originate from a man aged 30-40 years in good health.

For the CDR3, the DNA is TGTGCCAGCAGGGCGACAGGAACTAAACGGGATACGCAGTATTTT. Its protein is CASRATGTKRDTQYF. This rearrangement joins TRBV6-5 to TRBJ2-3, with a weak D call TRBD1 (6 bases). Germline assignment: CDR1 MNHEY and CDR2 SVGAGI. The CDR3 length is 15 residues. Trimming shortened V by 6 bases and J by 6 bases, and 19 bases separated the two germline ends.

About this clone: This CDR3 is also generated by other DNA sequences in the sample. The V call is TRBV11-2, the J call TRBJ2-3, with D maybe TRBD2 (6 bases). Between the trimmed V and J ends, which lost 1 base and 1 base, there was a span of 6 bases. Germline CDR1 and CDR2: SGHAT and FQNNGV. This CDR3 is built from 14 residues. The DNA for the CDR3 is TGTGCCAGCAGCTTAGGCGGGGGCACAGATACGCAGTATTTT. Protein product: CASSLGGGTDTQYF. Together with reference TRBV11-2 and TRBJ2-3, the CDR3 gives the full variable domain: EAGVAQSPRYKIIEKRQSVAFWCNPISGHATLYWYQQILGQGPKLLIQFQNNGVVDDSQLPKDRFSAERLKGVDSTLKIQPAKLEDSAVYLCASSLGGGTDTQYFGPGTRLTVL.

This chain uses TRBV11-3 with TRBJ2-5, with D perhaps TRBD1 (8 bases). This CDR3 contains 15 residues. V was pared by 1 base and J by 4 bases, with 13 bases between. In germline, CDR1 is SGHNT, CDR2 YENEEA. CDR3 in DNA: TGTGCCAGCAGCTTAGGACAGGGGAGGGGAGAGACCCAGTACTTC. As protein: CASSLGQGRGETQYF.

This clone has only one observation. The genes are TRBV10-1 and TRBJ2-2, with 10 bases matching TRBD1. This CDR3 has 15 residues. Germline V gene sequence: CDR1 WNHNN, CDR2 SYGVQD (reference sequence). The trim removed 5 bases at V and 2 bases at J, leaving 2 bases unmatched. CDR3 in DNA: TGCGCCAGCAGTCGGGACAGGGGCAACACCGGGGAGCTGTTTTTT. Residues: CASSRDRGNTGELFF.

V gene TRBV28 combines with J gene TRBJ2-7; no definite D call. The CDR3 covers 14 residues. V was clipped by 2 bases and J by 2 bases, with 10 bases between them. Germline-derived CDR1 and CDR2 are MDHEN and SYDVKM. The CDR3 DNA is TGTGCCAGCAGTTTACGTAATCGGCCCTACGAGCAGTACTTC. Protein: CASSLRNRPYEQYF.

The chain has TRBV14 and TRBJ2-7; D might be TRBD2 (6 bases). The CDR3 spans 15 residues. The germline gives CDR1 SGHDN, CDR2 FVKESK. The germline V and J ends were trimmed by 3 bases and 1 base, with 13 bases remaining between them. This CDR3 is CASSQAPEGSYEQYF. CDR3 sequence (DNA): TGTGCCAGCAGCCAGGCTCCGGAGGGATCCTACGAGCAGTACTTC.

This clone was observed once. This chain uses TRBV18 with TRBJ2-2; TRBD1 matches at 12 bases. With 3 bases clipped from V and 4 bases from J, the junction kept 9 bases outside the gene matches. Germline V gives CDR1 KGHSH, CDR2 LQKENI. The CDR3 extends over 18 amino acids. CDR3 protein: CASSPLGQGAQFTGELFF. Written as DNA, the CDR3 is TGTGCCAGCTCACCTCTGGGACAGGGGGCCCAGTTCACCGGGGAGCTGTTTTTT.

J is TRBJ2-3 and V is TRBV6-4; TRBD2 matches at 8 bases. J was trimmed by 3 bases and V by 7 bases; bases with no gene match: 6. The germline V gene has CDR1 MRHNA and CDR2 SNTAGT. The CDR3 spans 14 residues. The CDR3: CASKTSGTTDTQYF. The DNA for the CDR3 is TGTGCCAGCAAAACTAGCGGTACTACAGATACGCAGTATTTT.

This rearrangement joins TRBV6-1 to TRBJ1-1; 11 bases are shared with TRBD1. CDR3 length: 17 amino acids. V lost 1 base, J lost 5 bases, and 9 bases stayed unmatched. Per germline, CDR1 MNHNS and CDR2 SASEGT. The CDR3 coding sequence is TGTGCCAGCAGTGAAGTGCTCATTGGGACAGGGGGGACTGAAGCTTTCTTT. Translated: CASSEVLIGTGGTEAFF.

This clone was recorded only once. The chain couples TRBV27 to TRBJ1-2; 8 bases are shared with TRBD1. V lost 3 bases to trimming and J lost 1 base; unmatched junction nucleotides: 10. The CDR3 totals 17 residues. Germline CDR1 is MNHEY and CDR2 is SMNVEV (reference sequence). This CDR3 is CASSFYGQGSVNYGYTF. CDR3 in DNA: TGTGCCAGCAGTTTTTATGGACAGGGATCGGTTAACTATGGCTACACCTTC.

On this clone itself: This sample also contains other DNA sequences that code for the same CDR3. The V and J genes are TRBV5-1 and TRBJ2-3, with TRBD2 matching 12 bases. This CDR3 is built from 15 residues. Germline CDR1 SGHRS, CDR2 YFSETQ. V gave up 3 bases and J gave up 3 bases; unmatched junction bases: 2. This chain's CDR3 is CASSSTSGSTDTQYF. The CDR3 DNA follows: TGCGCCAGCAGCTCGACTAGCGGGAGTACAGATACGCAGTATTTT. The variable domain in full, completed from reference TRBV5-1 and TRBJ2-3, reads KAGVTQTPRYLIKTRGQQVTLSCSPISGHRSVSWYQQTPGQGLQFLFEYFSETQRNKGNFPGRFSGRQFSNSRSEMNVSTLELGDSALYLCASSSTSGSTDTQYFGPGTRLTVL.

This sequence joins TRBV9 and TRBJ2-1, with 11 bases identical to TRBD2. This CDR3 region has 18 residues. From germline, CDR1 is SGDLS and CDR2 YYNGEE. J was trimmed by 0 bases and V by 4 bases; bases with no gene match: 9. The CDR3 reads CASSLLGTSGSSYNEQFF. The CDR3 DNA sequence: TGTGCCAGCAGCTTACTGGGGACTAGCGGTAGCTCCTACAATGAGCAGTTCTTC.

The chain combines TRBV6-1 with TRBJ2-1; D ambiguous. This CDR3 is 16 amino acids long. V lost 6 bases and J lost 0, with 15 bases in between. In germline, CDR1 is MNHNS, CDR2 SASEGT. This chain's CDR3 is CASRELGLSSYNEQFF. CDR3 sequence (DNA): TGTGCCAGCAGGGAATTGGGCCTGAGCTCCTACAATGAGCAGTTCTTC.

The rearrangement uses TRBV30 and TRBJ1-5, with 8 bases fitting TRBD1. The germline V gene has CDR1 GTSNPN and CDR2 SVGIG (reference sequence). The trim removed 0 bases at V and 5 bases at J, leaving 6 bases unmatched. The CDR3 runs 15 residues. This chain's CDR3 is CAWSVGDRLHQPQHF. As DNA, the CDR3 is TGTGCCTGGAGTGTAGGGGACAGGCTTCATCAGCCCCAGCATTTT.

The chain has TRBV6-1 and TRBJ1-1; tentative D call: TRBD1 (6 bases). The CDR3 contains 14 residues. Germline values: CDR1 MNHNS, CDR2 SASEGT. The germline V and J ends were trimmed by 7 bases and 3 bases, with 15 bases remaining between them. CDR3 nucleotides: TGTGCCAGCACCATACAGGGTCCGCACACTGAAGCTTTCTTT. Its protein product is CASTIQGPHTEAFF.